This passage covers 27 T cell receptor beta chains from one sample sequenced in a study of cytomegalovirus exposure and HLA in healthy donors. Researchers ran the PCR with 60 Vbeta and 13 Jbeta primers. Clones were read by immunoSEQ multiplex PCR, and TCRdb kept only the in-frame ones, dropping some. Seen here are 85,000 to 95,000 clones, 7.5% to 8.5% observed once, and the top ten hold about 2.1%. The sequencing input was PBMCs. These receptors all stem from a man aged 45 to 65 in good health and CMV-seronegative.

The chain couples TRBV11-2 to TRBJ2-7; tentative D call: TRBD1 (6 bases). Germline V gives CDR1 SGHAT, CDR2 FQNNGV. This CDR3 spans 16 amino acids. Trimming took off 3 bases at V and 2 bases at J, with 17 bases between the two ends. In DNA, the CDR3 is TGTGCCAGCAGCTTTTCGCGGGTCCCAGGGGCCTACGAGCAGTACTTC. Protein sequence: CASSFSRVPGAYEQYF.

CDR3 loop: CASRSPGQGAYEQYF. The CDR3 coding sequence is TGTGCCAGCAGATCACCGGGACAGGGGGCTTACGAGCAGTACTTC. The J gene is TRBJ2-7, the V gene TRBV28, with 12 bases fitting TRBD1. This CDR3 contains 15 residues. The germline V gene encodes CDR1 MDHEN and CDR2 SYDVKM. V lost 6 bases to trimming and J lost 4 bases; unmatched junction nucleotides: 7.

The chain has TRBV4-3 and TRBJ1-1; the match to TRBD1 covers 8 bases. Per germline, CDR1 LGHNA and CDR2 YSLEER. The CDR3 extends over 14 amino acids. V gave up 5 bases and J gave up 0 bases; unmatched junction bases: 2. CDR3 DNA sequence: TGCGCCAGCAGCAGGACAGGGCTGAACACTGAAGCTTTCTTT. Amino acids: CASSRTGLNTEAFF.

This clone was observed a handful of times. The CDR3, as DNA: TGTGCCAGCAGCTTAGGACAGGGGAATTCACCCCTCCACTTT. It specifies CASSLGQGNSPLHF. The chain recombines TRBV11-2 with TRBJ1-6; TRBD1 matches 8 bases. Germline CDR1 is SGHAT and CDR2 is FQNNGV. V was clipped by 1 base and J by 7 bases; unmatched bases: 0. This CDR3 has 14 residues.

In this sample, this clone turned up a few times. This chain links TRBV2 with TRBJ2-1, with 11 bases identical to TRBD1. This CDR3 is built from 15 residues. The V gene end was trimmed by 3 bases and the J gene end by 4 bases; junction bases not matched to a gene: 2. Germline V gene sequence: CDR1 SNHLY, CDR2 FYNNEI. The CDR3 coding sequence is TGTGCCAGCAGTGAGGGACAGGGGGGATACAATGAGCAGTTCTTC. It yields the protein CASSEGQGGYNEQFF.

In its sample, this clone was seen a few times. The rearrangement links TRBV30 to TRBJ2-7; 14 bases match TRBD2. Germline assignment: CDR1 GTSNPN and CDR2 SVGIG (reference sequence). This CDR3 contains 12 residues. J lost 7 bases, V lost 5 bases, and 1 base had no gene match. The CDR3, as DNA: TGTGCCTGGGGACTAGCGGGAGGTGAGCAGTACTTC. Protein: CAWGLAGGEQYF.

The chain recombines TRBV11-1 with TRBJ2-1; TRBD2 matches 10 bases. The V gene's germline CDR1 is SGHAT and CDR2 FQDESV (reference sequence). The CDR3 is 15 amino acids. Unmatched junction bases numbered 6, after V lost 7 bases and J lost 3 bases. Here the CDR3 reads CASTIAGGHYNEQFF. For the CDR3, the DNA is TGTGCCAGCACCATAGCGGGAGGCCACTACAATGAGCAGTTCTTC. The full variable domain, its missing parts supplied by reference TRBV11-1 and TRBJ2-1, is EAEVAQSPRYKITEKSQAVAFWCDPISGHATLYWYRQILGQGPELLVQFQDESVVDDSQLPKDRFSAERLKGVDSTLKIQPAELGDSAMYLCASTIAGGHYNEQFFGPGTRLTVL.

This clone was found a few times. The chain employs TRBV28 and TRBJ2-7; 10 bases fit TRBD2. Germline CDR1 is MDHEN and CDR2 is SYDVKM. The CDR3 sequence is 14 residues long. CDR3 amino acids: CVVGAGGNSYEQYF. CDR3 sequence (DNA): TGTGTGGTTGGAGCGGGGGGGAACAGTTACGAGCAGTACTTC.

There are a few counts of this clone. The CDR3 DNA reads TGTGCCTGGAGTGGAGGAGGAGGACTGTTTTTT. Protein sequence: CAWSGGGGLFF. The chain uses TRBV30 and TRBJ1-4, with no clear D. The V end was cut by 1 base, the J end by 13 bases, with 10 bases between. This CDR3 region has 11 residues. In germline, CDR1 is GTSNPN, CDR2 SVGIG (reference sequence). Full variable domain (remainder filled in from reference TRBV30 and TRBJ1-4): SQTIHQWPATLVQPVGSPLSLECTVEGTSNPNLYWYRQAAGRGLQLLFYSVGIGQISSEVPQNLSASRPQDRQFILSSKKLLLSDSGFYLCAWSGGGGLFFGSGTQLSVL.

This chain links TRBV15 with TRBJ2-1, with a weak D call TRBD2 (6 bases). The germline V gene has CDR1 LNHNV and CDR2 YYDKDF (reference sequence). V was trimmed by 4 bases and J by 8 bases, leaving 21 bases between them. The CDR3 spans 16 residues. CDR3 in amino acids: CATSKAYGGELDEQFF. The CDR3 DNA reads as TGTGCCACCAGCAAGGCCTACGGGGGTGAGTTGGATGAGCAGTTCTTC. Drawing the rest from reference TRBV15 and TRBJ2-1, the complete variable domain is DAMVIQNPRYQVTQFGKPVTLSCSQTLNHNVMYWYQQKSSQAPKLLFHYYDKDFNNEADTPDNFQSRRPNTSFCFLDIRSPGLGDTAMYLCATSKAYGGELDEQFFGPGTRLTVL.

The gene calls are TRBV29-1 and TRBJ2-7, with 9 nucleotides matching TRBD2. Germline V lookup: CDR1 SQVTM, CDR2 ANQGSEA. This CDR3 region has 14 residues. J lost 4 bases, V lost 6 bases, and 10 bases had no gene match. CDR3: CSVAKASGTYEQYF. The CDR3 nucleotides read TGCAGCGTAGCAAAGGCTAGCGGGACGTACGAGCAGTACTTC.

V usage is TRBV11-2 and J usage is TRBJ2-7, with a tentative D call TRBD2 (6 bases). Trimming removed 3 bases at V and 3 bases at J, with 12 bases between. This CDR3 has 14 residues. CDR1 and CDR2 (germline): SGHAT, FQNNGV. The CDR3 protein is CASSFGGRSYEQYF. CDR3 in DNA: TGTGCCAGCAGCTTTGGAGGGAGAAGCTACGAGCAGTACTTC.

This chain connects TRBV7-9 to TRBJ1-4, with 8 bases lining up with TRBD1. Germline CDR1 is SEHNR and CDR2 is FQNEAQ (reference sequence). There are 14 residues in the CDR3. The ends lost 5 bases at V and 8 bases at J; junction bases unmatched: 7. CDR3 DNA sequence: TGTGCCAGCAGCCGGACAGGGTCTGAAGAAAAACTGTTTTTT. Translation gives CASSRTGSEEKLFF.

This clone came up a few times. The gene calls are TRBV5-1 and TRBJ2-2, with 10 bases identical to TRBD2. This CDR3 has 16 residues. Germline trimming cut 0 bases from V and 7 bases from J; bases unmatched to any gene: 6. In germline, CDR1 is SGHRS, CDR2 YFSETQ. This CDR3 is CASSLAASGSGGELFF. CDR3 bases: TGCGCCAGCAGCTTGGCAGCTAGCGGGAGCGGCGGGGAGCTGTTTTTT.

CDR3 region: CASSLRGWYDPGELFF. Here the CDR3 DNA reads TGTGCCAGCAGCTTACGGGGATGGTATGATCCCGGGGAGCTGTTTTTT. V is TRBV11-2 and J is TRBJ2-2, with D possibly TRBD2 on 5 matching bases. This CDR3 region has 16 residues. Trimming removed 2 bases from V and 6 bases from J, with 16 bases in between. Germline V gene data show CDR1 as SGHAT and CDR2 as FQNNGV. The full variable domain, with the rest looked up from reference TRBV11-2 and TRBJ2-2, is EAGVAQSPRYKIIEKRQSVAFWCNPISGHATLYWYQQILGQGPKLLIQFQNNGVVDDSQLPKDRFSAERLKGVDSTLKIQPAKLEDSAVYLCASSLRGWYDPGELFFGEGSRLTVL.

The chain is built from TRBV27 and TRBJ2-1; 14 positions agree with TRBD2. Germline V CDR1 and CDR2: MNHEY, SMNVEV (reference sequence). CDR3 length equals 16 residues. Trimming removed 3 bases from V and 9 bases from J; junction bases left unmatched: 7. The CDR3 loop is CASSFRGTSGSGEQFF. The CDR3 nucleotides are TGTGCCAGCAGTTTTAGGGGGACTAGCGGGAGTGGTGAGCAGTTCTTC.

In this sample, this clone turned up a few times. In DNA, the CDR3 is TGTGCCAGCAGCTTGAGGGGACTAGGAGGGTTAGAGGAGCAGTTCTTC. This encodes CASSLRGLGGLEEQFF. The J gene is TRBJ2-1, the V gene TRBV11-2; 8 positions match TRBD2. The trim removed 3 bases at V and 10 bases at J, leaving 14 bases unmatched. The CDR3 has 16 amino acids. Per the germline V gene, CDR1 is SGHAT and CDR2 is FQNNGV.

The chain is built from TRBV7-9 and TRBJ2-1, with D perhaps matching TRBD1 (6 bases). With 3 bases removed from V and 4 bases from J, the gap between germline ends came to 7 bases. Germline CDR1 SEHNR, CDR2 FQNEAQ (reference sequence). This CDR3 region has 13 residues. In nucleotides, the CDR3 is TGTGCCAGCAGCTTGGGGGCTTACAATGAGCAGTTCTTC. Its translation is CASSLGAYNEQFF.

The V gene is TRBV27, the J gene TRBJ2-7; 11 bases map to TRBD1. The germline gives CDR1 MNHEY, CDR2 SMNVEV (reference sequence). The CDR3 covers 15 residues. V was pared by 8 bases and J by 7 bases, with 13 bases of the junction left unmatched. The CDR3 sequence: CASQILDRGLQEQYF. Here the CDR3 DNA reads TGTGCCAGCCAAATCCTGGACAGGGGGCTGCAAGAGCAGTACTTC.

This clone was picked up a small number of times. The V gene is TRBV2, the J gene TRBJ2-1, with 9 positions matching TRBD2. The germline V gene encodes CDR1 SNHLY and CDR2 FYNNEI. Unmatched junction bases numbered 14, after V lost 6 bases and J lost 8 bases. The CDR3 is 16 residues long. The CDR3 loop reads CASSDGGLSGRDEQFF. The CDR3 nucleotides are TGTGCCAGCAGCGATGGGGGACTTAGCGGGAGAGATGAGCAGTTCTTC.

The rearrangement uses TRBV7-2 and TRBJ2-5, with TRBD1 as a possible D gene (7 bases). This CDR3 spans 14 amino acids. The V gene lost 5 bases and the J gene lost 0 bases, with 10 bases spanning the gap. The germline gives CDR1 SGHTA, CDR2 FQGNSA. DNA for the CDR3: TGTGCCAGCAGCCTCAGGGGGGACCAAGAGACCCAGTACTTC. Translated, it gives CASSLRGDQETQYF.

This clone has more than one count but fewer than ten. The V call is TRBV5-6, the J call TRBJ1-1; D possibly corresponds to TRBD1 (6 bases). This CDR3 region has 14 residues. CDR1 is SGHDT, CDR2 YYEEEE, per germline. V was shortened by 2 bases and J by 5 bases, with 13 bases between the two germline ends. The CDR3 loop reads CASSLRGARTEAFF. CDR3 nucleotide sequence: TGTGCCAGCAGCTTACGGGGGGCACGGACTGAAGCTTTCTTT.

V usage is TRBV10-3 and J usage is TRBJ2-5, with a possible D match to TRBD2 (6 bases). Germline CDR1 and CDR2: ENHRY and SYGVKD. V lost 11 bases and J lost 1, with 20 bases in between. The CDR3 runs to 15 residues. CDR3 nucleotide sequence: TGTGCCGCAAGAGAGGGGACGGGGGTCCAAGAGACCCAGTACTTC. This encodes CAAREGTGVQETQYF.

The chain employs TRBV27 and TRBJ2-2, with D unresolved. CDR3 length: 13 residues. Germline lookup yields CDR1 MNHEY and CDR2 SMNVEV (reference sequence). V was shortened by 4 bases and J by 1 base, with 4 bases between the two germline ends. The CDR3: CASSYRNTGELFF. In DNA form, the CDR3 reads TGTGCCAGCAGTTACAGGAACACCGGGGAGCTGTTTTTT.

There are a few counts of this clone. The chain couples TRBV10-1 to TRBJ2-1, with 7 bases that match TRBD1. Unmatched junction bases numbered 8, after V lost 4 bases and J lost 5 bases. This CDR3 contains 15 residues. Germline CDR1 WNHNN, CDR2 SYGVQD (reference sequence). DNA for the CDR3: TGCGCCAGCAGTGGCCCGGGACAGCACGACAATGAGCAGTTCTTC. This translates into CASSGPGQHDNEQFF.

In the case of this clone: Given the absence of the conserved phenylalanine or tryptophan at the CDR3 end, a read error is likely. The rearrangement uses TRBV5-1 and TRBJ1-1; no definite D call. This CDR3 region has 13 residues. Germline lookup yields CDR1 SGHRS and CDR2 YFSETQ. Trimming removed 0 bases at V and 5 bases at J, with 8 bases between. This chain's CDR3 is CASSLAEETEAFL. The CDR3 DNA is TGCGCCAGCAGCTTGGCTGAGGAAACTGAAGCTTTCTTG.

The CDR3 protein is CASSSPRLAAYEQYF. In DNA form, the CDR3 reads TGTGCCAGCAGCTCCCCGAGACTAGCGGCCTACGAGCAGTACTTC. V usage is TRBV7-2 and J usage is TRBJ2-7; 9 nucleotides line up with TRBD2. CDR3 length equals 15 residues. Germline V gene data show CDR1 as SGHTA and CDR2 as FQGNSA. The J segment lost 2 bases and the V segment lost 4 bases, leaving 6 bases of the junction unmatched.